The clone carrying this T cell receptor (beta chain) was recorded many times. The antigen is unknown. This specimen comes from a study of shared clonotypes between healthy human individuals. General study findings and limits: The authors expected sequencing depth to affect clonotype sharing among donors.

CDR3 length: 15 amino acids. The germline V gene has CDR1 WSHSY and CDR2 SAAADI. V dropped 2 bases and J dropped 2 bases, with 10 bases sitting between them. Donors, healthy HIV-negative adults, lacked recent acute infections or vaccinations. Every contributor of samples was a Caucasian grown-up residing in Nashville, Tennessee. Data came from immunoSEQ multiplex PCR; TCRdb stores just in-frame clones and leaves some out. In the table there are about half a million clones, roughly four fifths of which are singletons. This sequence joins TRBV10-2 and TRBJ1-5; weak D call: TRBD1 (6 bases). Material: PBMCs. The source is a woman aged 40 to 49 in good health. Some clones in this sample may be carry-over from other donors' samples. CDR3 DNA: TGCGCCAGCAGTGAGGACAGGACCCGCAATCAGCCCCAGCATTTT. Translated, it gives CASSEDRTRNQPQHF.